Presented here are 30 T cell receptor beta chains from one specimen sequenced in a study of CD8+ T cells in alopecia areata listed by TCRdb under 2018. The library relied on the immunoSEQ multiplex PCR assay. To provide template for TCR sequencing, every sample had RNA extracted and reverse transcribed into cDNA. TCRdb obtained this table from immuneACCESS and retained in-frame rearrangements with V and J assigned. These tables miss some clones; where compared with another copy, unresolved V genes account for less than half of the shortfall, and the remainder is unexplained. A total of approximately 170,000 clones appear in this sample, 45% to 75% of them only once. The biggest ten clones account for roughly 0.67% of the sample. Per the publication, the time point label means: around 28 days on oral tofacitinib. The sample's treatment or condition label, in plain terms: oral pan-JAK inhibitor, 5-10 mg twice daily.

This specimen consisted of CD4+ T cells sorted from blood, obtained at week 4, from a patient treated with tofacitinib. Receptor source: a human donor with alopecia areata.

The chain employs TRBV7-3 and TRBJ2-1, with D hard to call. Germline values: CDR1 SGHTA, CDR2 FQGTGA. This CDR3 comprises 14 residues. Trimming stripped 5 bases from V and 12 bases from J, with 20 bases between. CDR3 region: CASSPTGPLTPQFF. Here the CDR3 DNA reads TGTGCCAGCAGCCCAACGGGTCCCCTCACACCGCAGTTCTTC.

The gene calls are TRBV4-3 and TRBJ2-3, with D possibly TRBD2 on 5 matching bases. This CDR3 contains 18 residues. Trimming left V 0 bases short and J 3 bases short, with 19 bases between. Per germline, CDR1 LGHNA and CDR2 YSLEER. The chain's CDR3 is CASSQDFARGDGTDTQYF. In DNA form, the CDR3 reads TGCGCCAGCAGCCAAGATTTTGCCCGGGGAGACGGGACAGATACGCAGTATTTT.

The gene calls are TRBV20-1 and TRBJ1-1, with unresolved D. The CDR3 extends over 11 amino acids. Germline V CDR1 and CDR2: DFQATT, SNEGSKA (reference sequence). V was clipped by 6 bases and J by 6 bases, with 11 bases between them. The DNA for the CDR3 is TGCAGTGCAAAGGGATACGCTGAAGCTTTCTTT. This gives the protein CSAKGYAEAFF.

The chain employs TRBV11-2 and TRBJ2-7; TRBD1 aligns across 8 bases. The length of the CDR3 is 15 residues. After removal of 0 bases from V and 4 bases from J, the junction contained 5 bases not matched to a gene. Germline CDR1 is SGHAT and CDR2 is FQNNGV. CDR3 DNA: TGTGCCAGCAGCTTAGACGGACAGGGTAGTTACGAGCAGTACTTC. Translating it yields CASSLDGQGSYEQYF.

This chain joins TRBV19 and TRBJ2-7, with D tentatively TRBD1 (6 bases). The V and J ends lost 3 bases and 0 bases respectively, with 12 bases between them. The CDR3 has 15 residues. Germline lookup yields CDR1 LNHDA and CDR2 SQIVND (reference sequence). The CDR3 sequence is CASSMTGPPSYEQYF. DNA of the CDR3: TGTGCCAGTAGTATGACAGGCCCACCCTCCTACGAGCAGTACTTC.

The J gene is TRBJ2-5, the V gene TRBV6-6; 8 bases are a match to TRBD1. The trim removed 6 bases at V and 5 bases at J, leaving 5 bases unmatched. This CDR3 region has 13 residues. CDR1 is MNHNY, CDR2 SVGAGI, per germline (reference sequence). The CDR3 protein is CASSGQGRETQYF. DNA for the CDR3: TGTGCCAGCAGCGGACAGGGACGGGAGACCCAGTACTTC.

The chain carries TRBV28 and TRBJ1-2; D is unresolved. CDR3 size: 11 residues. Trimming cost V 7 bases and J 4 bases, with 7 bases left between them. CDR1 and CDR2 (germline): MDHEN, SYDVKM. The DNA of the CDR3 is TGTGCCAGCACCTCATCCTATGGCTACACCTTC. Its protein is CASTSSYGYTF.

V and J are TRBV12-5 and TRBJ2-1; D unclear. V lost 4 bases and J 8 bases, leaving 6 bases between the germline ends. Germline V gene data show CDR1 as LGHNT and CDR2 as FRNRAP. CDR3 length equals 11 residues. CDR3 protein: CASGYSDEQFF. CDR3 coding DNA: TGTGCTAGTGGTTACAGCGATGAGCAGTTCTTC.

The rearrangement uses TRBV4-1 and TRBJ1-1; 7 bases fit TRBD1. The CDR3 extends over 17 amino acids. The trim removed 2 bases at V and 5 bases at J, leaving 14 bases unmatched. Germline V gene sequence: CDR1 MGHRA, CDR2 YSYEKL. The CDR3 protein is CASSQFLGRAGGTEAFF. Written as DNA, the CDR3 is TGCGCCAGCAGCCAATTCTTAGGGCGAGCAGGGGGGACTGAAGCTTTCTTT.

The sample holds a few counts of this clone. This chain joins TRBV11-2 and TRBJ1-5; no clear D gene. Trimming pared 0 bases from V and 3 bases from J, leaving 6 bases between. The CDR3 length is 14 residues. CDR1 and CDR2 (germline): SGHAT, FQNNGV. The CDR3 DNA reads as TGTGCCAGCAGCTTAGAGCAGGTCAATCAGCCCCAGCATTTT. Residues: CASSLEQVNQPQHF.

The chain recombines TRBV10-3 with TRBJ1-5, with D perhaps TRBD1 (6 bases). The CDR3 runs to 14 residues. Looked up from germline, CDR1 is ENHRY and CDR2 is SYGVKD. V lost 6 bases, J lost 4 bases, and 13 bases lay in between. CDR3 nucleotide sequence: TGTGCCATCAGGGACGACACAGGGAATCAGCCCCAGCATTTT. Translating it yields CAIRDDTGNQPQHF.

The rearrangement joins TRBV30 to TRBJ2-3, with D unclear. Germline V gene data show CDR1 as GTSNPN and CDR2 as SVGIG (reference sequence). The V end lost 8 bases, the J end lost 3 bases, and 21 bases lay between the germline ends. The CDR3 spans 15 residues. DNA for the CDR3: TGTGCCCAAACCCGATCCCTGAGCCGGACAGATACGCAGTATTTT. Translating it yields CAQTRSLSRTDTQYF.

The chain is built from TRBV2 and TRBJ2-3; D is ambiguous. Per the germline V gene, CDR1 is SNHLY and CDR2 is FYNNEI. The CDR3 totals 14 residues. V was cut by 4 bases and J by 4 bases, with 12 bases left in between. CDR3 region: CASSVISSSDTQYF. The CDR3 region has the DNA TGTGCCAGCAGTGTGATTAGTTCGTCAGATACGCAGTATTTT.

This clone appeared a few times. The gene calls are TRBV5-1 and TRBJ2-1; 7 positions agree with TRBD2. Germline CDR1 is SGHRS and CDR2 is YFSETQ. V lost 1 base to trimming and J lost 8 bases; unmatched junction nucleotides: 9. The CDR3 length is 15 residues. CDR3 amino acids: CASSLSGGGLHEQFF. CDR3 DNA sequence: TGCGCCAGCAGCTTGTCGGGGGGAGGATTGCATGAGCAGTTCTTC.

This clone was detected only a few times. Different DNA sequences within this sample yield the same CDR3. The J gene is TRBJ2-1, the V gene TRBV30, with TRBD2 matching over 9 bases. Germline loops: CDR1 GTSNPN, CDR2 SVGIG (reference sequence). Trimming at V came to 1 base and at J to 3 bases, leaving 1 base not matched to a gene. This CDR3 has 14 amino acids. The CDR3: CAWSGGRDYNEQFF. The CDR3 DNA reads as TGTGCCTGGAGTGGCGGGAGGGACTACAATGAGCAGTTCTTC.

The CDR3 protein is CASSPRGSGDGGEQFF. The CDR3 coding sequence is TGTGCCAGCAGCCCCCGTGGGAGCGGGGATGGGGGTGAGCAGTTCTTC. The V gene is TRBV9, the J gene TRBJ2-1; 7 bases line up with TRBD2. Germline assignment: CDR1 SGDLS and CDR2 YYNGEE. V gave up 4 bases and J gave up 9 bases; unmatched junction bases: 16. This CDR3 region has 16 residues.

CDR3 nucleotides: TGTGCCAGCAGCTTAACTACCCAAGGGGTTCAGTACTTC. Protein product: CASSLTTQGVQYF. This chain joins TRBV7-3 and TRBJ2-4, with D possibly matching TRBD1 (5 bases). The CDR3 loop spans 13 amino acids. V lost 0 bases and J 11 bases, leaving 11 bases between the germline ends. The germline V gene encodes CDR1 SGHTA and CDR2 FQGTGA.

CDR3 amino acids: CASSLGTGGYEQYF. CDR3 DNA sequence: TGTGCCAGCAGCTTAGGGACAGGGGGCTACGAGCAGTACTTC. The chain uses TRBV2 and TRBJ2-7; the match to TRBD1 covers 11 bases. V lost 6 bases, J lost 3 bases, and 4 bases stayed unmatched. The germline CDR1 and CDR2 sequences are SNHLY and FYNNEI. This CDR3 is built from 14 residues. Variable domain in full (rest from reference TRBV2 and TRBJ2-7): EPEVTQTPSHQVTQMGQEVILRCVPISNHLYFYWYRQILGQKVEFLVSFYNNEISEKSEIFDDQFSVERPDGSNFTLKIRSTKLEDSAMYFCASSLGTGGYEQYFGPGTRLTVT.

This clone was seen a handful of times. The V gene is TRBV6-6, the J gene TRBJ1-1; D gene uncertain. The CDR3 loop spans 13 amino acids. Trimming shortened V by 4 bases and J by 4 bases, and 10 bases separated the two germline ends. CDR1 is MNHNY, CDR2 SVGAGI, per germline (reference sequence). CDR3 bases: TGTGCCAGCAGTTTGGAGGTGAGCACTGAAGCTTTCTTT. Amino acids: CASSLEVSTEAFF.

The CDR3 sequence is CASSARTGDEQYF. In DNA form, the CDR3 reads TGCGCCAGCAGCGCTAGGACAGGGGACGAGCAGTACTTC. The gene calls are TRBV4-1 and TRBJ2-7; 9 positions match TRBD1. The CDR3 consists of 13 residues. In germline, CDR1 is MGHRA, CDR2 YSYEKL. J lost 5 bases, V lost 5 bases, and 4 bases had no gene match.

The V gene is TRBV18, the J gene TRBJ2-7; 10 bases are shared with TRBD2. With V trimmed by 4 bases and J by 2 bases, 8 bases remained unmatched. The CDR3 loop spans 16 amino acids. Germline CDR1 and CDR2: KGHSH and LQKENI. CDR3 residues: CASSLGTSEGPYEQYF. The CDR3 bases are TGTGCCAGCTCACTCGGGACTAGCGAGGGCCCCTACGAGCAGTACTTC.

This clone has a handful of counts. V and J are TRBV4-3 and TRBJ2-1; D is unresolved. Germline lookup yields CDR1 LGHNA and CDR2 YSLEER. V lost 0 bases and J lost 10, with 10 bases in between. CDR3 length: 13 residues. For the CDR3, the DNA is TGCGCCAGCAGCCAAGACCATGGACGAGAGCAGTTCTTC. This translates into CASSQDHGREQFF.

This clone has a handful of counts. J is TRBJ1-5 and V is TRBV19; 9 nucleotides align to TRBD1. This CDR3 has 15 amino acids. The junction had 11 bases not matched to a gene; V was cut back by 7 bases and J by 7 bases. Germline lookup yields CDR1 LNHDA and CDR2 SQIVND (reference sequence). CDR3 in amino acids: CASTPTGQGMQPQHF. CDR3 coding DNA: TGTGCCAGTACACCCACGGGACAGGGTATGCAGCCCCAGCATTTT. The full variable domain, in which reference TRBV19 and TRBJ1-5 provide the parts outside the CDR3, is DGGITQSPKYLFRKEGQNVTLSCEQNLNHDAMYWYRQDPGQGLRLIYYSQIVNDFQKGDIAEGYSVSREKKESFPLTVTSAQKNPTAFYLCASTPTGQGMQPQHFGDGTRLSIL.

CDR3 in DNA: TGTGCCTGGAGCCCGGGGACGGAGACCTACGAGCAGTACTTC. Its protein is CAWSPGTETYEQYF. The chain links TRBV30 to TRBJ2-7; D possibly uses TRBD1 or TRBD2 (5 bases each). The germline V and J ends were trimmed by 3 bases and 2 bases, with 14 bases remaining between them. This CDR3 has 14 amino acids. The V gene's germline CDR1 is GTSNPN and CDR2 SVGIG (reference sequence).

The V call is TRBV29-1, the J call TRBJ2-3, with TRBD2 matching over 12 bases. The trim removed 3 bases at V and 4 bases at J, leaving 5 bases unmatched. CDR3 size: 15 residues. The germline V gene has CDR1 SQVTM and CDR2 ANQGSEA. The CDR3 DNA is TGCAGCGTTGACGCGACTAGCGGGAGCTCAGATACGCAGTATTTT. Its protein product is CSVDATSGSSDTQYF.

The rearrangement uses TRBV29-1 and TRBJ1-2, with TRBD1 identical over 9 bases. The J segment lost 8 bases and the V segment lost 7 bases, leaving 5 bases of the junction unmatched. The germline V gene has CDR1 SQVTM and CDR2 ANQGSEA. There are 11 residues in the CDR3. The CDR3 region is CSGTGAQGYTF. The CDR3 coding sequence is TGCAGCGGGACAGGGGCGCAAGGCTACACCTTC.

This clone was seen only a few times. The J gene is TRBJ2-7, the V gene TRBV2, with a weak D call TRBD2 (5 bases). Trimming shortened V by 3 bases and J by 5 bases, and 8 bases separated the two germline ends. Germline V gives CDR1 SNHLY, CDR2 FYNNEI. CDR3 length equals 12 residues. The CDR3 coding sequence is TGTGCCAGCAGTGAGGACTGGAACGAGCAGTACTTC. Translating gives CASSEDWNEQYF. Full variable domain (remainder filled in from reference TRBV2 and TRBJ2-7): EPEVTQTPSHQVTQMGQEVILRCVPISNHLYFYWYRQILGQKVEFLVSFYNNEISEKSEIFDDQFSVERPDGSNFTLKIRSTKLEDSAMYFCASSEDWNEQYFGPGTRLTVT.

This clone has just one count. CDR3 DNA: TGTGCCACCCAGCGGGCTCCATTTTCGGGGAGTGAGCAGTTCTTC. Translated: CATQRAPFSGSEQFF. The chain has TRBV14 and TRBJ2-1, with a weak D call TRBD2 (6 bases). V was trimmed by 10 bases and J by 9 bases, leaving 25 bases between them. The CDR3 extends over 15 amino acids. Germline lookup yields CDR1 SGHDN and CDR2 FVKESK.

J is TRBJ2-7 and V is TRBV29-1, with unresolved D. This CDR3 has 15 residues. CDR1 is SQVTM and CDR2 is ANQGSEA in the germline V gene. V was clipped by 5 bases and J by 2 bases, with 19 bases between them. The CDR3 reads CSVQLLGPGPYEQYF. CDR3 in DNA: TGCAGCGTTCAACTATTAGGACCGGGCCCCTACGAGCAGTACTTC.

CDR3 residues: CSVEGGTGANIQYF. The DNA of the CDR3 is TGCAGCGTTGAAGGTGGGACAGGGGCGAACATTCAGTACTTC. The V call is TRBV29-1, the J call TRBJ2-4; 10 bases line up with TRBD1. This CDR3 comprises 14 residues. CDR1 SQVTM and CDR2 ANQGSEA come from the germline V gene. Trimming cost V 1 base and J 7 bases; bases outside gene matches: 4.